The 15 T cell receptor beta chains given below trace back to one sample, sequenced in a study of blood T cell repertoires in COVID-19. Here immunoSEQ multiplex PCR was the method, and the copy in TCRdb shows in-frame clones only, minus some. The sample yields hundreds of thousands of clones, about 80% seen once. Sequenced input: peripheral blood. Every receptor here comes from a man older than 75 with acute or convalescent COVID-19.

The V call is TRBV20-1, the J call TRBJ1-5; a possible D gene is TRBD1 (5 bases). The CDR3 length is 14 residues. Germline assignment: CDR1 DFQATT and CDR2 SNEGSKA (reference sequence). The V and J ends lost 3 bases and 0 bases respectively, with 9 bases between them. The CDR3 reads CSASRGLSNQPQHF. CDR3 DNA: TGCAGTGCTAGTCGGGGACTTAGCAATCAGCCCCAGCATTTT.

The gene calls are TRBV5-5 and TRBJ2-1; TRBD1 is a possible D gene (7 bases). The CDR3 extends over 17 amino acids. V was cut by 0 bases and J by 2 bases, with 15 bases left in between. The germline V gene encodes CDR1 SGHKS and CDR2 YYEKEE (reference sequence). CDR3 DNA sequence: TGTGCCAGCAGCTTGGAGCAGGGGGGACTTCCCTACAATGAGCAGTTCTTC. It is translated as CASSLEQGGLPYNEQFF.

CDR3 DNA sequence: TGTGCCACCAGTGACCCCGCTGACAGGTCCGGAAACACCATATATTTT. Translation gives CATSDPADRSGNTIYF. This chain joins TRBV24-1 and TRBJ1-3, with D maybe TRBD1 (6 bases). CDR1 and CDR2 (germline): KGHDR, SFDVKD. The CDR3 sequence is 16 residues long. V lost 4 bases and J 4 bases, leaving 16 bases between the germline ends.

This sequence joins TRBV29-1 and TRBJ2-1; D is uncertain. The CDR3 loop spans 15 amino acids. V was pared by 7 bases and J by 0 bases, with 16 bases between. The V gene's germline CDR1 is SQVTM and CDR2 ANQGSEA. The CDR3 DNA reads TGCAGCGGGTTTCCCACAGAGAGCTCCTACAATGAGCAGTTCTTC. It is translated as CSGFPTESSYNEQFF.

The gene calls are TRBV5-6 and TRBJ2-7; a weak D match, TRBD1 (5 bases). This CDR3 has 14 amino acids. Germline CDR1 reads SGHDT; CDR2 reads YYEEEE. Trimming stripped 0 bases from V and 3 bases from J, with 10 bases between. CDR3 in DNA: TGTGCCAGCAGCTTGGGGACATATAACTACGAGCAGTACTTC. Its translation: CASSLGTYNYEQYF.

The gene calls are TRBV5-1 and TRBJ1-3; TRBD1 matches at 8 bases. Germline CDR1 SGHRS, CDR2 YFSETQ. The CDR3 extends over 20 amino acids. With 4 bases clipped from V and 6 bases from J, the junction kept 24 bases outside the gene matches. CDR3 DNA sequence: TGCGCCAGCAGCCCAGTCATTGGGACAGGCCGGGAGCTCAAATCAAACACCATATATTTT. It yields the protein CASSPVIGTGRELKSNTIYF.

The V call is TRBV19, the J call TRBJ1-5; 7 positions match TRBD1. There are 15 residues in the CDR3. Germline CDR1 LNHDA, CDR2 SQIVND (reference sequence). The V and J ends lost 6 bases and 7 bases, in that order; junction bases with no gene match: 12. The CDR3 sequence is CASRPIQGSRQPQHF. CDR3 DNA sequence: TGTGCCAGTAGACCGATACAGGGGTCTCGACAGCCCCAGCATTTT.

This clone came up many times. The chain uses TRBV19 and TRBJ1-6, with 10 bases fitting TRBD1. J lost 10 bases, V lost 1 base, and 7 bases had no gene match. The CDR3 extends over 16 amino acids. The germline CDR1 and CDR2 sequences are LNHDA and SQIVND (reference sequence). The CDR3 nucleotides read TGTGCCAGTAGTATAGGCCCCGGGACAGGGGAATCACCCCTCCACTTT. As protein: CASSIGPGTGESPLHF.

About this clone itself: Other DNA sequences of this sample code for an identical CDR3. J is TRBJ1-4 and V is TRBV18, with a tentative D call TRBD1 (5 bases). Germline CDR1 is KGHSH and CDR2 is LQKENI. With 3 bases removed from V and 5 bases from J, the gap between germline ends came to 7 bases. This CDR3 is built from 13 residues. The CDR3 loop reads CASSPGGNEKLFF. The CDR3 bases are TGTGCCAGCTCACCGGGGGGGAATGAAAAACTGTTTTTT.

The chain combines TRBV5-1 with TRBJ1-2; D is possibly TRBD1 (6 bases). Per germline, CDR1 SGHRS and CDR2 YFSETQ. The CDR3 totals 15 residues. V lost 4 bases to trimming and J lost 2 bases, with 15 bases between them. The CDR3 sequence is CASSVGQAENYGYTF. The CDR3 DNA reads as TGCGCCAGCAGCGTGGGACAAGCCGAGAACTATGGCTACACCTTC.

This chain's CDR3 is CASTGQTNNSPLHF. The CDR3 bases are TGTGCCAGTACCGGACAGACGAATAATTCACCCCTCCACTTT. The rearrangement joins TRBV19 to TRBJ1-6, with D tentatively TRBD1 (6 bases). CDR3 length: 14 residues. The germline gives CDR1 LNHDA, CDR2 SQIVND (reference sequence). V lost 7 bases to trimming and J lost 5 bases, with 12 bases between them.

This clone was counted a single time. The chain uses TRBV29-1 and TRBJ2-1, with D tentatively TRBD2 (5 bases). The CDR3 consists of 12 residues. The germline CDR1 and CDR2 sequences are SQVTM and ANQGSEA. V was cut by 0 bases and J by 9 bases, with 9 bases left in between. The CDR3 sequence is CSVEESGVEQFF. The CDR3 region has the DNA TGCAGCGTTGAAGAGTCCGGGGTTGAGCAGTTCTTC.

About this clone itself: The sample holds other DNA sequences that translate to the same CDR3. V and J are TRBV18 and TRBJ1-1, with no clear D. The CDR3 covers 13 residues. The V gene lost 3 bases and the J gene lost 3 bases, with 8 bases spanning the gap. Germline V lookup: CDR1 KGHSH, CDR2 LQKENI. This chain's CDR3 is CASSPNRDTEAFF. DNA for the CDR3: TGTGCCAGCTCACCGAATCGGGACACTGAAGCTTTCTTT.

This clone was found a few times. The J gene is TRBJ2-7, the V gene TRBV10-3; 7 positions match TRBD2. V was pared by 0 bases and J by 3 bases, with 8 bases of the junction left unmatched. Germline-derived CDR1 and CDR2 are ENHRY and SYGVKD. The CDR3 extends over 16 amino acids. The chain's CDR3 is CAISESTRGGNYEQYF. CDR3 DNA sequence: TGTGCCATCAGTGAGTCGACTCGGGGAGGGAACTACGAGCAGTACTTC.

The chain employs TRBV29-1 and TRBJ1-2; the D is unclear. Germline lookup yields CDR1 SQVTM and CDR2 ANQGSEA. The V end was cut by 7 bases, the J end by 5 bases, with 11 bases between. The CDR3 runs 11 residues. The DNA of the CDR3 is TGCAGCGGCGGGTGGAATTATGGCTACACCTTC. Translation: CSGGWNYGYTF.